This T cell receptor (beta chain) emerged from a study of T-cell memory formation after mild COVID-19. Study information: Each donor largely had its own TCR clusters. Whole-study results and caveats: CD4+ bias marked clones expanding day 15 to 37, unlike balanced contracting clones. Largely, contracting CD4+ clones fell within CM and EM, and contracting CD8+ clones within EMRA.

Germline-derived CDR1 and CDR2 are ENHRY and SYGVKD. This CDR3 comprises 13 residues. V was clipped by 1 base and J by 3 bases, with 7 bases between them. MiXCR was run by TCRdb on the 5' RACE reads, yielding one entry per CDR3 protein. The profile shows roughly 240,000 distinct CDR3 sequences, roughly 17% of them singletons. This clonotype was observed a handful of times. Its antigen is unidentified. The rearrangement joins TRBV10-3 to TRBJ2-7; D ambiguous. Sequencing was performed on PBMCs or a T cell subset sorted from them (not recorded which). The clonotype originates from a man between 18 and 29 years old who had mild COVID-19 (a few samples of this study predate the infection). Cell type and time point are not known. The CDR3 spells CAISEYSNYEQYF. The CDR3 nucleotides read TGTGCCATCAGTGAGTACAGCAACTACGAGCAGTACTTC.